The 16 T cell receptor beta chains in this list originate from one sample, sequenced in a study of cytomegalovirus exposure and HLA in healthy donors. Only in-frame clones appear in the TCRdb table, and some are missing; sequencing was by immunoSEQ multiplex PCR. The sample lists some 240,000 clones; roughly 80% were seen once. Sequencing was performed on PBMCs. The source of these receptors is a woman in her late teens or twenties in good health and CMV-seronegative.

This chain links TRBV19 with TRBJ2-6, with 7 bases matching TRBD1. J lost 0 bases, V lost 7 bases, and 6 bases had no gene match. There are 16 residues in the CDR3. Germline V CDR1 and CDR2: LNHDA, SQIVND (reference sequence). The CDR3 DNA reads as TGTGCCAGTAATAACAGGGGATCCTCTGGGGCCAACGTCCTGACTTTC. Amino acids: CASNNRGSSGANVLTF.

The genes are TRBV27 and TRBJ1-4; D is unclear. This CDR3 has 15 amino acids. Trimming shortened V by 6 bases and J by 5 bases, and 16 bases separated the two germline ends. CDR1 and CDR2 from the germline V gene are MNHEY and SMNVEV (reference sequence). CDR3 sequence: CASSTYRSRNEKLFF. In DNA, the CDR3 is TGTGCCAGCAGCACATACAGAAGTCGAAATGAAAAACTGTTTTTT.

J is TRBJ2-7 and V is TRBV4-1, with 8 bases fitting TRBD2. Trimming removed 0 bases from V and 0 bases from J; junction bases left unmatched: 1. This CDR3 has 15 residues. Germline assignment: CDR1 MGHRA and CDR2 YSYEKL. CDR3 region: CASSQDGTSSYEQYF. In DNA, the CDR3 is TGCGCCAGCAGCCAAGATGGGACTAGCTCCTACGAGCAGTACTTC.

The chain combines TRBV5-1 with TRBJ2-2, with D perhaps given as TRBD1 or TRBD2 (5 bases each). Trimming left V 7 bases short and J 3 bases short, with 16 bases between. The CDR3 loop spans 15 amino acids. Germline CDR1 SGHRS, CDR2 YFSETQ. CDR3 region: CASRPFSGHTGELFF. The CDR3 DNA follows: TGCGCCAGCCGACCTTTCTCGGGACACACCGGGGAGCTGTTTTTT.

A few counts support this clone. V and J are TRBV18 and TRBJ2-7; TRBD1 matches at 7 bases. J was trimmed by 6 bases and V by 3 bases; bases with no gene match: 11. Per the germline V gene, CDR1 is KGHSH and CDR2 is LQKENI. This CDR3 region has 15 residues. The CDR3 DNA sequence: TGTGCCAGCTCACCTGCGGACAGGAGAGTCGGCGAGCAGTACTTC. This gives the protein CASSPADRRVGEQYF.

This clone has a handful of counts. The chain couples TRBV6-5 to TRBJ1-2, with D maybe TRBD1 (6 bases). V shed 6 bases and J shed 4 bases, with 12 bases lying between them. CDR1 is MNHEY and CDR2 is SVGAGI in the germline V gene. This CDR3 comprises 13 residues. CDR3: CASRQGGSYGYTF. The CDR3 region has the DNA TGTGCCAGCAGACAGGGCGGCAGCTATGGCTACACCTTC.

The chain carries TRBV27 and TRBJ2-1; D tentatively fits TRBD1 or TRBD2 (5 bases each). V lost 5 bases and J lost 7, with 18 bases in between. The germline gives CDR1 MNHEY, CDR2 SMNVEV (reference sequence). The CDR3 length is 15 residues. The CDR3 region is CASSPRGIKGNEQFF. CDR3 bases: TGTGCCAGCAGTCCCCGGGGAATCAAGGGGAATGAGCAGTTCTTC.

The chain is built from TRBV7-9 and TRBJ2-7, with a possible D match to TRBD1 (6 bases). The CDR3 totals 13 residues. Germline V CDR1 and CDR2: SEHNR, FQNEAQ (reference sequence). Trimming removed 5 bases at V and 6 bases at J, with 14 bases between. CDR3 protein: CASSGSGTSEQYF. The CDR3 nucleotides read TGTGCCAGCAGCGGTTCCGGGACATCCGAGCAGTACTTC.

This clone was observed once. V gene TRBV9 combines with J gene TRBJ1-2; D unclear. This CDR3 comprises 16 residues. V gave up 4 bases and J gave up 6 bases, with 22 bases separating them. Germline CDR1 SGDLS, CDR2 YYNGEE. The CDR3, as DNA: TGTGCCAGCAGCCCGTGGAGTGAGGACTCGAGAAATGGCTACACCTTC. Its translation: CASSPWSEDSRNGYTF.

The CDR3 DNA sequence: TGTGCCAGCAGTACCCGCCGGGACAGGAGATACGAGCAGTACTTC. Translation: CASSTRRDRRYEQYF. The chain joins TRBV27 to TRBJ2-7, with 8 bases matching TRBD1. The CDR3 covers 15 residues. Germline CDR1 is MNHEY and CDR2 is SMNVEV (reference sequence). J lost 4 bases, V lost 5 bases, and 10 bases had no gene match.

This sequence joins TRBV18 and TRBJ1-1; the D gene is possibly TRBD1 (5 bases). V shed 3 bases and J shed 5 bases, with 16 bases lying between them. This CDR3 contains 15 residues. Per the germline V gene, CDR1 is KGHSH and CDR2 is LQKENI. The CDR3 sequence: CASSPGRQGYTEAFF. The CDR3 DNA is TGTGCCAGCTCACCGGGCAGGCAGGGTTATACTGAAGCTTTCTTT.

The genes are TRBV6-5 and TRBJ1-2; no clear D. Trimming stripped 6 bases from V and 8 bases from J, with 10 bases between. The CDR3 is 11 residues long. CDR1 is MNHEY and CDR2 is SVGAGI in the germline V gene. CDR3 sequence: CASRDLRGYTF. CDR3 bases: TGTGCCAGCAGGGACTTACGAGGCTACACCTTC.

The genes are TRBV28 and TRBJ2-1; D unresolved. This CDR3 has 13 amino acids. V was trimmed by 7 bases and J by 6 bases, leaving 13 bases between them. Germline assignment: CDR1 MDHEN and CDR2 SYDVKM. CDR3 nucleotides: TGTGCCAGCACCAGGCAAGGCCGCAATGAGCAGTTCTTC. Its protein product is CASTRQGRNEQFF.

This sequence joins TRBV5-1 and TRBJ1-4, with 9 bases matching TRBD1. This CDR3 contains 14 residues. The ends lost 4 bases at V and 7 bases at J; junction bases unmatched: 5. CDR1 is SGHRS, CDR2 YFSETQ, per germline. CDR3 sequence: CASSEPGQGEKLFF. The CDR3 DNA is TGCGCCAGCAGCGAGCCGGGACAGGGTGAAAAACTGTTTTTT.

The chain is built from TRBV7-6 and TRBJ1-1; D unresolved. V was trimmed by 5 bases and J by 4 bases, leaving 17 bases between them. This CDR3 contains 15 residues. Germline CDR1 reads SGHVS; CDR2 reads FNYEAQ. The CDR3, as DNA: TGTGCCAGCAGCGTTAGCCCCGGGTTGGGCACTGAAGCTTTCTTT. It specifies CASSVSPGLGTEAFF.

The V and J genes are TRBV29-1 and TRBJ1-2; 9 bases fit TRBD1. This CDR3 is built from 11 residues. Germline V gene lookup returns CDR1 SQVTM and CDR2 ANQGSEA. Trimming at V came to 6 bases and at J to 8 bases, leaving 4 bases not matched to a gene. CDR3 in DNA: TGCAGCGTAGGGACAGGGAACGGCTACACCTTC. It yields the protein CSVGTGNGYTF.